A selection of T cell receptor delta chains follows, all from one sample in a study of gamma-delta chains in newborns, infants, children. TCRdb used CATT to re-call clones from the reads. This table has roughly 5,800 delta-chain clones, roughly 18% appearing once. Sequencing was carried out using blood. The receptor source for this set is a child who was a newborn, infant or young child, either healthy, febrile or measles-vaccinated (not recorded which). CDR3s include the opening cysteine and the closing phenylalanine or tryptophan. Fields, in order: clone size, J gene, D gene, V gene, CDR3 protein, CDR3 DNA. A D gene is named only where the DNA matches it firmly. Size is stated for part of the rows, as once, few or many counts, or as a class when the clone is expanded.

-	TRDJ3	-	TRDV2	CACDTAGGLSSWDTRQMFF	TGTGCCTGTGACACCGCCGGGGGCCTCAGCTCCTGGGACACCCGACAGATGTTTTTC
few	TRDJ1	-	TRDV2	CACDEVLGPGDKLIF	TGTGCCTGTGACGAGGTACTGGGTCCAGGCGATAAACTCATCTTT
-	TRDJ1	TRDD3	TRDV2	CACDTMGEWGKLIF	TGTGCCTGTGACACGATGGGGGAGTGGGGAAAACTCATCTTT
few	TRDJ1	TRDD3	TRDV3	CAFLSETLTLGDLKLIF	TGTGCCTTTCTTTCCGAAACCCTCACACTGGGGGATCTTAAGCTCATCTTT
few	TRDJ1	TRDD3	TRDV3	CAYSPFLPTPTGGYTDKLIF	TGTGCGTATTCCCCTTTCCTCCCTACCCCAACTGGGGGATACACCGATAAACTCATCTTT
medium-sized	TRDJ1	TRDD3	TRDV3	CAFKVALLGDRITDKLIF	TGTGCCTTTAAAGTAGCTCTCCTCGGGGATAGGATCACCGATAAACTCATCTTT
few	TRDJ1	TRDD3	TRDV1	CALGELGPTSGGYTDKLIF	TGTGCCCTTGGGGAACTAGGGCCTACGTCTGGGGGATACACCGATAAACTCATCTTT
medium-sized	TRDJ1	-	TRDV2	CACDRGGTDSPHKLIF	TGTGCCTGTGACAGAGGAGGCACCGATTCCCCGCATAAACTCATCTTT
-	TRDJ1	-	TRDV2	CACDPLGVLGAQDGSDKLIF	TGTGCCTGTGACCCACTAGGAGTACTCGGGGCTCAAGATGGGTCCGATAAACTCATCTTT
-	TRDJ3	-	TRDV2	CACDAVGGLSSWDTRQMFF	TGTGCCTGTGACGCCGTTGGGGGCCTAAGCTCCTGGGACACCCGACAGATGTTTTTC